The sequence of this T cell receptor beta chain was determined in a study of OX40 agonist ivuxolimab in advanced cancers. Autoimmune disease history or systemic immunosuppression led to patients being barred. Assay used: immunoSEQ multiplex PCR; TCRdb lists only in-frame clones, some missing. The sample yields 75,000 to 90,000 clones, about 87% seen once. The CDR3 loop spans 13 amino acids. With V trimmed by 4 bases and J by 4 bases, 3 bases remained unmatched. Germline V gene lookup returns CDR1 SGHRS and CDR2 YFSETQ. Sequencing used CD4+ or CD8+ T cells sorted from blood, obtained in a trial of the OX40 agonist ivuxolimab. The sequence derives from an adult with an advanced solid tumor such as melanoma, head and neck, liver or kidney cancer. V is TRBV5-1 and J is TRBJ1-2; TRBD1 matches at 8 bases. The CDR3 protein is CASSPGTGYGYTF. The CDR3 DNA reads TGCGCCAGCAGCCCAGGGACAGGCTATGGCTACACCTTC. The whole variable domain, filled in from reference TRBV5-1 and TRBJ1-2, reads KAGVTQTPRYLIKTRGQQVTLSCSPISGHRSVSWYQQTPGQGLQFLFEYFSETQRNKGNFPGRFSGRQFSNSRSEMNVSTLELGDSALYLCASSPGTGYGYTFGSGTRLTVV.